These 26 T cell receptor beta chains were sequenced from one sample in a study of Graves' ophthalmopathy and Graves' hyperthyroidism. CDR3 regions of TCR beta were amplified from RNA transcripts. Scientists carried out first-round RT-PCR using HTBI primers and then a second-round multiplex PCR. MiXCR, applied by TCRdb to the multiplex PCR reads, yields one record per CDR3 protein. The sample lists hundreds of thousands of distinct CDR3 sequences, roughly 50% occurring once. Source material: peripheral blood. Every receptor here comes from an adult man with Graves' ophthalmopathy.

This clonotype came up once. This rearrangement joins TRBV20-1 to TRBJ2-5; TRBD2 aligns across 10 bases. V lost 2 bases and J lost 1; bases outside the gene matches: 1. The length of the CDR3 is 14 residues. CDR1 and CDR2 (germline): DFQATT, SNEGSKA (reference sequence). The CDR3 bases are TGCAGTGCTAGACTAGCGGGGGCCCAAGAGACCCAGTACTTC. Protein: CSARLAGAQETQYF.

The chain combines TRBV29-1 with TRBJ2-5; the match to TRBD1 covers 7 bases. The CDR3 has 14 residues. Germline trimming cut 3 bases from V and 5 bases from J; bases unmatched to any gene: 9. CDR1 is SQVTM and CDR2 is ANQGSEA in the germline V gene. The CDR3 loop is CSVDPTGSLETQYF. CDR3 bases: TGCAGCGTTGACCCGACAGGGTCACTGGAGACCCAGTACTTC.

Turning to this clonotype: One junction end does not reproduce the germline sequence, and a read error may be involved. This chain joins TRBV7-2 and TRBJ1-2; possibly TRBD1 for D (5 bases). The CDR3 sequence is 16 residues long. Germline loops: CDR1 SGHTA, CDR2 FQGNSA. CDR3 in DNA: TGTGCCGGCAGCTTAGCGTGGGGGGTGGGGGACTATGGCTACACCTTC. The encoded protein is CAGSLAWGVGDYGYTF.

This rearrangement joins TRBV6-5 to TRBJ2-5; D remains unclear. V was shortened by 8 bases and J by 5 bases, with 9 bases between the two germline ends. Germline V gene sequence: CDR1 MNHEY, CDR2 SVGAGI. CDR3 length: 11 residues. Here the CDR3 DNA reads TGTGCCAGCCGAAAGTGGGAGACCCAGTACTTC. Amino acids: CASRKWETQYF.

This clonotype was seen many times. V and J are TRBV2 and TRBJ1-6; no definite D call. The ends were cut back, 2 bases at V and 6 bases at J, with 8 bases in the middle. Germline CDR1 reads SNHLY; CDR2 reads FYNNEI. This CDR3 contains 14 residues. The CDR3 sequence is CASSESGGNSPLHF. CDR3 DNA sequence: TGTGCCAGCAGTGAATCTGGAGGTAATTCACCCCTCCACTTT.

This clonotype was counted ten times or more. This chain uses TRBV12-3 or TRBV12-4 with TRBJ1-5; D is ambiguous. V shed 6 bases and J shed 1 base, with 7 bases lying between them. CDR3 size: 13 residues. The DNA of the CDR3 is TGTGCCAGCAGCCGCCTAAGCAATCAGCCCCAGCATTTT. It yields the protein CASSRLSNQPQHF.

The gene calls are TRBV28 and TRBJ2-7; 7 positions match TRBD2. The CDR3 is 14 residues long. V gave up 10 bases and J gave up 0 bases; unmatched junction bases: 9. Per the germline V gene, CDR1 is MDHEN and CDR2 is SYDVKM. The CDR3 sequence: CAISLGGTSYEQYF. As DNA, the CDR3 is TGTGCCATCTCCCTCGGGGGGACCTCCTACGAGCAGTACTTC.

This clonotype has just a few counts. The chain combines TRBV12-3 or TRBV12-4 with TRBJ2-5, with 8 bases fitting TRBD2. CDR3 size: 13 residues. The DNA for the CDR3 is TGTGCTAGTGGTCCGGGGGGGCAGGAGACCCAGTACTTC. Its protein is CASGPGGQETQYF.

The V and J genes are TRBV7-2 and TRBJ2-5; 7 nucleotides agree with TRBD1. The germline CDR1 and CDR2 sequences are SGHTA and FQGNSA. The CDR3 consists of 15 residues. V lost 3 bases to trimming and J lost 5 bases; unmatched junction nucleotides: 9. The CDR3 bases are TGTGCCAGCAGCTTCCTAAGACAGGGTGGGGAGACCCAGTACTTC. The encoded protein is CASSFLRQGGETQYF.

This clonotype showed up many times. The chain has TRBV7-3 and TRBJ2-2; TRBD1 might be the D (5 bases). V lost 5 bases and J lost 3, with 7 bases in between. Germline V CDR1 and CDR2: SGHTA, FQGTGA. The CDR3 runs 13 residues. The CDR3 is CASSLRDTGELFF. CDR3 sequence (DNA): TGTGCCAGCAGCCTCAGGGACACCGGGGAGCTGTTTTTT.

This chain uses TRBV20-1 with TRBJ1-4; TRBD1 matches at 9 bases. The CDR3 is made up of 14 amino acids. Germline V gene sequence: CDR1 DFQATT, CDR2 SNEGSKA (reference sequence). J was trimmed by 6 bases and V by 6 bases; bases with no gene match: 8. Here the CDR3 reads CSALMTGGYEKLFF. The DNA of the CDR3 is TGCAGTGCCCTAATGACAGGGGGTTATGAAAAACTGTTTTTT.

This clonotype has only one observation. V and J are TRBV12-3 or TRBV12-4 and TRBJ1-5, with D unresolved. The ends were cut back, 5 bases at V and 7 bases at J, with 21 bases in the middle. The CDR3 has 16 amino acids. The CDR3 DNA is TGTGCCAGCAGTCCCCTGCGGACCCTCCGGGAGCAGCCCCAGCATTTT. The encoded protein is CASSPLRTLREQPQHF.

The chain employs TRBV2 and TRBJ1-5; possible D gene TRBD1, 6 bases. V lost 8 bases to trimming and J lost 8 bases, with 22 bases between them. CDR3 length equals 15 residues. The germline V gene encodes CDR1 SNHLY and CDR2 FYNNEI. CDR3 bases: TGTGCCAGCGGGGGACTTACAGGGTCCAGCAAGCCCCAGCATTTT. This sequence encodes CASGGLTGSSKPQHF.

CDR3 amino acids: CASSHPFSNTEAFF. The CDR3 coding sequence is TGCGCCAGCAGCCATCCTTTCTCGAACACTGAAGCTTTCTTT. This sequence joins TRBV4-1 and TRBJ1-1; D is unresolved. With 3 bases removed from V and 1 base from J, the gap between germline ends came to 9 bases. CDR1 MGHRA and CDR2 YSYEKL come from the germline V gene. This CDR3 is 14 amino acids long.

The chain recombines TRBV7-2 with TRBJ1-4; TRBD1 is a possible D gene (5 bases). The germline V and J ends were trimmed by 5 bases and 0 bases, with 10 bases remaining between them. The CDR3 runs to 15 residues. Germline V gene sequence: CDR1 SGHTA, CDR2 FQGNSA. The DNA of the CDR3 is TGTGCCAGCAGCGCGACAGTTGCAACTAATGAAAAACTGTTTTTT. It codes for CASSATVATNEKLFF.

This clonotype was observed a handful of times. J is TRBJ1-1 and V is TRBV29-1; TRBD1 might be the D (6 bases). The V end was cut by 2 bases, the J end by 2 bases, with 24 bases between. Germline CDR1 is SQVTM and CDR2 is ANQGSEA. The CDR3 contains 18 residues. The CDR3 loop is CSVEIGQGTSSPNTEAFF. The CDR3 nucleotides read TGCAGCGTTGAAATTGGGCAGGGGACGAGTAGTCCCAACACTGAAGCTTTCTTT.

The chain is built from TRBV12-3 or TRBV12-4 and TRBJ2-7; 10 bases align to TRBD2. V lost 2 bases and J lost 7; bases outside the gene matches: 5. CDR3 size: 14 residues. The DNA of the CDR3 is TGTGCCAGCAGTTTACAGCGGGAGGGTAATGAGCAGTACTTC. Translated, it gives CASSLQREGNEQYF.

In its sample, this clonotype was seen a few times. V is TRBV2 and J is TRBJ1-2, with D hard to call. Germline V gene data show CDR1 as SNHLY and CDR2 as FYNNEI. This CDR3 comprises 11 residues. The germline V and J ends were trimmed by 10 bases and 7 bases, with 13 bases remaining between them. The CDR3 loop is CATRQGPGYTF. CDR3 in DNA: TGTGCCACCAGACAAGGGCCTGGCTACACCTTC.

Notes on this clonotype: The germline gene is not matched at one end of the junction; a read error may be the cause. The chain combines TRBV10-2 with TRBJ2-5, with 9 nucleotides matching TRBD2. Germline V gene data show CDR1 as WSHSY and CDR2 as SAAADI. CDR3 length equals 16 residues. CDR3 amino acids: CASSCPAGGKRETQYF. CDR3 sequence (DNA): TGTGCCAGCAGTTGCCCAGCGGGGGGAAAGAGAGAGACCCAGTACTTC.

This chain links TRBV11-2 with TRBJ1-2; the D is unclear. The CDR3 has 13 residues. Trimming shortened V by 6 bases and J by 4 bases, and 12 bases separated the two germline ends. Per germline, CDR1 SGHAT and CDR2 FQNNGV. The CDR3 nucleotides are TGTGCCAGCAGAGCCGGGCGGGCCTATGGCTACACCTTC. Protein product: CASRAGRAYGYTF.

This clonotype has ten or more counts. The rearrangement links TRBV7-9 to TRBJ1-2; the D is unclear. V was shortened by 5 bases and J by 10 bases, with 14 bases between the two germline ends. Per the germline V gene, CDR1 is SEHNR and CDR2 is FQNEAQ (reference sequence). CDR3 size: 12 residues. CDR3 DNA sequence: TGTGCCAGCAGCAACGGACGGAATGACTACACCTTC. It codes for CASSNGRNDYTF.

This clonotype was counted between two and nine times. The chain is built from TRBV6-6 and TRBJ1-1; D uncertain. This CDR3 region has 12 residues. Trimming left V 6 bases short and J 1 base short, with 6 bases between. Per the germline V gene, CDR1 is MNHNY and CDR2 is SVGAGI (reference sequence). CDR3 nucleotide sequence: TGTGCCAGCAGCCCTCCGAACACTGAAGCTTTCTTT. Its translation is CASSPPNTEAFF.

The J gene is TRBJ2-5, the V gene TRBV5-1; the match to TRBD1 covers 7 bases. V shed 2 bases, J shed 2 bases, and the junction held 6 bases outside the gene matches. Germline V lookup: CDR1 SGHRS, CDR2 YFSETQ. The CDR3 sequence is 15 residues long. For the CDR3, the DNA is TGCGCCAGCAGCTTCCCGACAGGGAGTCAAGAGACCCAGTACTTC. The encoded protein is CASSFPTGSQETQYF.

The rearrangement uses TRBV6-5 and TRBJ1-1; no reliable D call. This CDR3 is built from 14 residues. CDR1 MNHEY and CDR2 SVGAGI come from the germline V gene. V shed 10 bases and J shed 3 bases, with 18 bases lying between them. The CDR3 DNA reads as TGTGCCATCAACAGCCCCCCTGAGGACACTGAAGCTTTCTTT. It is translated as CAINSPPEDTEAFF.

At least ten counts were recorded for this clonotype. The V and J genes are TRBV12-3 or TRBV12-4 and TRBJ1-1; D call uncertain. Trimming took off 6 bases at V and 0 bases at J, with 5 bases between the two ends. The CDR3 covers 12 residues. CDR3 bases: TGTGCCAGCAGCCTAATGAACACTGAAGCTTTCTTT. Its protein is CASSLMNTEAFF.

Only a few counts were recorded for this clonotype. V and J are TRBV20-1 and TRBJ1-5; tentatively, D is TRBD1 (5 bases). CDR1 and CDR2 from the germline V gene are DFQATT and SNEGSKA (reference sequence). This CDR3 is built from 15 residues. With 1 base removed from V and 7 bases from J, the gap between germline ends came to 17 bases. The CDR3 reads CSARVPAGTLQPQHF. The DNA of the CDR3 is TGCAGTGCTAGAGTACCAGCCGGGACGTTGCAGCCCCAGCATTTT.